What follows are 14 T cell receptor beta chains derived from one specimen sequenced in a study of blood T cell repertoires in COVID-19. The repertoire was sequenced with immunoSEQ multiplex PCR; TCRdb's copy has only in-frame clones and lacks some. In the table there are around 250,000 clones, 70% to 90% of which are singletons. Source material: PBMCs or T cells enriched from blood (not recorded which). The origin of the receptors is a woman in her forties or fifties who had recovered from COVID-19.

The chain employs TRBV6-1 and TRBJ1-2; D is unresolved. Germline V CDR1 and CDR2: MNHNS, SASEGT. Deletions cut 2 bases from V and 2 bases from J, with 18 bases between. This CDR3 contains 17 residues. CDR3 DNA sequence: TGTGCCAGCAGTGAATGGCCCGCGGAAGCCGACAACTATGGCTACACCTTC. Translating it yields CASSEWPAEADNYGYTF.

This chain's CDR3 is CASSPSSGRAWAEQFF. The CDR3 DNA sequence: TGTGCCAGCTCACCTTCTAGCGGGAGGGCCTGGGCTGAGCAGTTCTTC. This sequence joins TRBV18 and TRBJ2-1, with 12 bases fitting TRBD2. The germline CDR1 and CDR2 sequences are KGHSH and LQKENI. This CDR3 contains 16 residues. V shed 3 bases, J shed 9 bases, and the junction held 9 bases outside the gene matches.

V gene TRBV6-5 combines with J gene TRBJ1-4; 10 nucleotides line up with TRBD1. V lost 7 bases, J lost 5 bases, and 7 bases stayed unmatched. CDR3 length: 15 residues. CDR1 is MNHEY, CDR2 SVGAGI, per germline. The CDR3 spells CASMPPGQGNEKLFF. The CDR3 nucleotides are TGTGCCAGCATGCCGCCGGGACAGGGGAATGAAAAACTGTTTTTT.

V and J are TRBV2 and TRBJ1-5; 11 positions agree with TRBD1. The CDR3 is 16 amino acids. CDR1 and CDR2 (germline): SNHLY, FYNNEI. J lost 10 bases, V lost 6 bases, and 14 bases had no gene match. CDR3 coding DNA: TGTGCCAGCAGGAAGGGCGGGACAGGGGGAAGTCAACCCCAGCATTTT. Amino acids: CASRKGGTGGSQPQHF.

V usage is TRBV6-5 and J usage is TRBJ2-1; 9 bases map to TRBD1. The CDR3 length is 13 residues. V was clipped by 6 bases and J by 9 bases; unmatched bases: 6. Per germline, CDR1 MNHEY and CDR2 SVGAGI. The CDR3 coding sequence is TGTGCCAGCAGCTACGGGACAGGGATTGAGCAGTTCTTC. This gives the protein CASSYGTGIEQFF.

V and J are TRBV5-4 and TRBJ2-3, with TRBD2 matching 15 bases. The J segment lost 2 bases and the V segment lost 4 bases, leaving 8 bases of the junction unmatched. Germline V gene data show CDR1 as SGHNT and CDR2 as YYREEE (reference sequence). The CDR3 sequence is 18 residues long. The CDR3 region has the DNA TGTGCCAGCAGCCTGGGACTAGCGGGAGGCGGTTTCACAGATACGCAGTATTTT. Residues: CASSLGLAGGGFTDTQYF.

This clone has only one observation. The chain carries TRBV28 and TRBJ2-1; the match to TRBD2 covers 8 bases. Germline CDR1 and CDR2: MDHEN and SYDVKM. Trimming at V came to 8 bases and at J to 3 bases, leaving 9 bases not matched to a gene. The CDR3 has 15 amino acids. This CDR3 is CASLTGGPLYNEQFF. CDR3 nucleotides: TGTGCCAGCTTGACGGGAGGGCCACTCTACAATGAGCAGTTCTTC. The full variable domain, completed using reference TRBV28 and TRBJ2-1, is DVKVTQSSRYLVKRTGEKVFLECVQDMDHENMFWYRQDPGLGLRLIYFSYDVKMKEKGDIPEGYSVSREKKERFSLILESASTNQTSMYLCASLTGGPLYNEQFFGPGTRLTVL.

The CDR3 loop reads CAISEAGYQPQHF. In DNA form, the CDR3 reads TGTGCCATCAGTGAGGCAGGGTATCAGCCCCAGCATTTT. The rearrangement uses TRBV10-3 and TRBJ1-5; weak D call: TRBD1 (5 bases). Per germline, CDR1 ENHRY and CDR2 SYGVKD. Trimming left V 2 bases short and J 5 bases short, with 7 bases between. There are 13 residues in the CDR3.

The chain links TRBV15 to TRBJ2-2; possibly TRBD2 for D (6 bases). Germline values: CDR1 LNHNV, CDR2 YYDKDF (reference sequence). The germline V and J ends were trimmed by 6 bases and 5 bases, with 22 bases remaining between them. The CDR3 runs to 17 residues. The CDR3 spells CATSPSKMVAVTGELFF. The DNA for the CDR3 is TGTGCCACCAGTCCTTCGAAGATGGTAGCGGTTACCGGGGAGCTGTTTTTT. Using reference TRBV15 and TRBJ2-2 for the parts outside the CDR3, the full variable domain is DAMVIQNPRYQVTQFGKPVTLSCSQTLNHNVMYWYQQKSSQAPKLLFHYYDKDFNNEADTPDNFQSRRPNTSFCFLDIRSPGLGDTAMYLCATSPSKMVAVTGELFFGEGSRLTVL.

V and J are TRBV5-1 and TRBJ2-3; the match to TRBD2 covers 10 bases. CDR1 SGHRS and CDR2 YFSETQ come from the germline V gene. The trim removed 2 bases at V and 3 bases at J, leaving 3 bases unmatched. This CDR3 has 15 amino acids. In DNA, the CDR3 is TGCGCCAGCAGCTTTGGACTAGCGGATACAGATACGCAGTATTTT. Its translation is CASSFGLADTDTQYF.

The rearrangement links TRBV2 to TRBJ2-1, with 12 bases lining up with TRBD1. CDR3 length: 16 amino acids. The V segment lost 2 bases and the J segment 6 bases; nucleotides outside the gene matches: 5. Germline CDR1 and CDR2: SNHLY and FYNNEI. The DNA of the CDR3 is TGTGCCAGCAGTGAATGGGGGACAGGGGGCCCCAATGAGCAGTTCTTC. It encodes CASSEWGTGGPNEQFF. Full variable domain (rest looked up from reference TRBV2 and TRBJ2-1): EPEVTQTPSHQVTQMGQEVILRCVPISNHLYFYWYRQILGQKVEFLVSFYNNEISEKSEIFDDQFSVERPDGSNFTLKIRSTKLEDSAMYFCASSEWGTGGPNEQFFGPGTRLTVL.

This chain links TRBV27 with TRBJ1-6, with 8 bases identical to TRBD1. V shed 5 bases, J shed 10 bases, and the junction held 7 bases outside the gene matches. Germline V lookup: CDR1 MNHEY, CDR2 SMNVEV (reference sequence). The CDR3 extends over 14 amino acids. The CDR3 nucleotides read TGTGCCAGCAGTCCAGGGGGCAGGTGGTCACCCCTCCACTTT. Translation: CASSPGGRWSPLHF.

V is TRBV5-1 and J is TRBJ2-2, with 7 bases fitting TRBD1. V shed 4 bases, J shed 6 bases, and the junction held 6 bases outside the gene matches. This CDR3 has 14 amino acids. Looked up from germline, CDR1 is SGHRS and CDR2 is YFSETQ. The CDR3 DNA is TGCGCCAGCAGCCTCGGACAGGTGGCCGGGGAGCTGTTTTTT. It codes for CASSLGQVAGELFF.

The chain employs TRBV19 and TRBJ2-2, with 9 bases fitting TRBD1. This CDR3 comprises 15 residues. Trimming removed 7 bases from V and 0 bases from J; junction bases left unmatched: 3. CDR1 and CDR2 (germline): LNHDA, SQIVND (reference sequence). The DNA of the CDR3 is TGTGCCAGTAATCGGGACAGGGCGAACACCGGGGAGCTGTTTTTT. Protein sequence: CASNRDRANTGELFF. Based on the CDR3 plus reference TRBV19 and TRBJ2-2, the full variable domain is DGGITQSPKYLFRKEGQNVTLSCEQNLNHDAMYWYRQDPGQGLRLIYYSQIVNDFQKGDIAEGYSVSREKKESFPLTVTSAQKNPTAFYLCASNRDRANTGELFFGEGSRLTVL.